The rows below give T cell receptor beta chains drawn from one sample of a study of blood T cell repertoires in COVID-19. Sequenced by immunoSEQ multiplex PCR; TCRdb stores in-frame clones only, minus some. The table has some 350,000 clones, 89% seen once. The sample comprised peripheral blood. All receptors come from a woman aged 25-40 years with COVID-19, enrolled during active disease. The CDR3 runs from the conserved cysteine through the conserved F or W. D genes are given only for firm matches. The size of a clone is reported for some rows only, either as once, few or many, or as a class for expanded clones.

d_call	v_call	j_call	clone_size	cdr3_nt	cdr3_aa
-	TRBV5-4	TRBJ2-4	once	TGTGCCAGCAGGTGGGGGGTCGGGAAAAACATTCAGTACTTC	CASRWGVGKNIQYF
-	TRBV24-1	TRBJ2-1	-	TGTGCCACCAGTGACCCGACCGAGGCGAATGAGCAGTTCTTC	CATSDPTEANEQFF
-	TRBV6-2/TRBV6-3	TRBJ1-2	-	TGTGCCAGCAGTTACTCGCTTCGACAGCAAAAGAACTATGGCTACACCTTC	CASSYSLRQQKNYGYTF
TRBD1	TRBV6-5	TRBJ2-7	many	TGTGCCAGCCTTTGGGGACAGGGGATCGAGCAGTACTTC	CASLWGQGIEQYF
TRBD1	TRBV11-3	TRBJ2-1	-	TGTGCCAGCAGCTTAGTAGGGACAGCCTACAATGAGCAGTTCTTC	CASSLVGTAYNEQFF
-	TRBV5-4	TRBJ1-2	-	TGTGCCAGCAGCTTGACCACAAATAACTATGGCTACACCTTC	CASSLTTNNYGYTF
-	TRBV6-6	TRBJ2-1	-	TGTGCCAGCAGCCCCGGGACTTACAATGAGCAGTTCTTC	CASSPGTYNEQFF
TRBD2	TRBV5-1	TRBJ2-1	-	TGCGCCAGCAGCTTGGAACTAGCGGGAGGCAATGAGCAGTTCTTC	CASSLELAGGNEQFF
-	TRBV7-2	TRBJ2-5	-	TGTGCCAGCAGCTTCACAGGGTTGCCCAGTCAGACCCAGTACTTC	CASSFTGLPSQTQYF
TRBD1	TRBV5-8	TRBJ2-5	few	TGTGCCAGCAGCTCCGGGGACAGGGGGTTAGGAGAGACCCAGTACTTC	CASSSGDRGLGETQYF
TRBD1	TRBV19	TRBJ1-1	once	TGTGCCAGTAGTATTAAAGGAGGGGGCGTGACGGTTGAAGCTTTCTTT	CASSIKGGGVTVEAFF
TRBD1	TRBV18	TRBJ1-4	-	TGTGCCAGCTCACCTTCCGGGACAGTTAATGAAAAACTGTTTTTT	CASSPSGTVNEKLFF
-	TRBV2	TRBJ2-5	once	TGTGCCAGCAGTTTTTCCCGGGACACCTTTCAAGAGACCCAGTACTTC	CASSFSRDTFQETQYF
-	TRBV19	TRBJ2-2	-	TGTGCCAGTAGTATTGGTATTCGCGAGCAGGGTCCCGGGGAGCTGTTTTTT	CASSIGIREQGPGELFF
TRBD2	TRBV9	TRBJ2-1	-	TGTGCCAGCAGTTCCGGGACTAGCGGGATGAATGAGCAGTTCTTC	CASSSGTSGMNEQFF
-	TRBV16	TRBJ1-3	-	TGTGCCAGCAGCCAATATAGACAGAGCTCTGGAAACACCATATATTTT	CASSQYRQSSGNTIYF
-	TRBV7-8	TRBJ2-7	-	TGTGCCAGCAGCTTAGCCCTCAGACAGGCAACCTACGAGCAGTACTTC	CASSLALRQATYEQYF
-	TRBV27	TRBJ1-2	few	TGTGCCAGCAGTTTATCGACGCCAGGTATCTATGGCTACACCTTC	CASSLSTPGIYGYTF